This T cell receptor (beta chain) was observed in a study of graft-versus-host responses after intestinal transplantation. Across the study: The recipients all started with anti-thymocyte globulin induction and then took tacrolimus and steroids for roughly three years.

There are 12 residues in the CDR3. Between the trimmed V and J ends, which lost 3 bases and 6 bases, there was a span of 9 bases. The V gene's germline CDR1 is SQVTM and CDR2 ANQGSEA. Profiling relied on immunoSEQ multiplex PCR, and the TCRdb table lists in-frame clones only, not all of them. Of about 45,000 clones in the sample, 90% to 95% are singletons; the top ten hold about 4.6%. The sample was PBMCs, taken 524 days after transplant. This sequence originates from a human patient who received an intestinal transplant, so some T cells may come from the graft donor. The chain employs TRBV29-1 and TRBJ2-1; weak D call: TRBD1 (6 bases). CDR3 sequence reads: CSVDMTGNEQFF. The CDR3 DNA is TGCAGCGTTGACATGACAGGCAATGAGCAGTTCTTC.